The following is a T cell receptor (beta chain) sequence with its context. Its antigen is unidentified. Assay used: immunoSEQ multiplex PCR; TCRdb lists only in-frame clones, some missing. The sample has tens of thousands of clones, around 76% seen once. The data were taken from a study of vaccination effects on CD4 cells after COVID-19. Viral peptide pool expansion of antigen-specific CD4+ T cells preceded sequencing in the ViraFEST assay. Subsequent to a culture period of under twelve days, CD4+ T cells were isolated. This individual contracted SARS-CoV-2 between March and December 2020, as verified by PCR. The ends were cut back, 2 bases at V and 0 bases at J, with 9 bases in the middle. Per germline, CDR1 SGDLS and CDR2 YYNGEE. This CDR3 contains 15 residues. Study-wide findings and caveats: The study had few convalescent patients and no early post-infection timepoints.

The gene calls are TRBV9 and TRBJ2-1; D is unclear. The sequence was collected from a human donor who had a prior SARS-CoV-2 infection. The sample in question was CD4+ T cells from PBMCs cultured with HIV peptides, obtained before COVID-19 vaccination. This sample's subset: HIV-1 Nef peptide pool negative control/reference culture. As DNA, the CDR3 is TGTGCCAGCAGCGTTTCGGAACACTCCTACAATGAGCAGTTCTTC. Translating it yields CASSVSEHSYNEQFF.